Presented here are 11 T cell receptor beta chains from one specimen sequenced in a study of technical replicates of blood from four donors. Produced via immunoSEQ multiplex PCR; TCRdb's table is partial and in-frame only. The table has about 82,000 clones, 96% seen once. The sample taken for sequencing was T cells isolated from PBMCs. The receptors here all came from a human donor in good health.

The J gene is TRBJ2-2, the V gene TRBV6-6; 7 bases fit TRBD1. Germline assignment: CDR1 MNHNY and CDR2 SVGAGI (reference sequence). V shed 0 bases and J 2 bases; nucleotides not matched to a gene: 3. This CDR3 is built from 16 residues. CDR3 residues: CASSYSGGDNTGELFF. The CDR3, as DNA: TGTGCCAGCAGTTACTCAGGGGGCGACAACACCGGGGAGCTGTTTTTT.

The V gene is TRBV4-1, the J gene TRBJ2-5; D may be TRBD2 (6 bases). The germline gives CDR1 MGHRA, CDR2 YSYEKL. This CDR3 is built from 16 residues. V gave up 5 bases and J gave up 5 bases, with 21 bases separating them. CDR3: CASSAAGLDAGETQYF. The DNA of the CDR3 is TGCGCCAGCAGCGCAGCCGGACTGGACGCGGGGGAGACCCAGTACTTC.

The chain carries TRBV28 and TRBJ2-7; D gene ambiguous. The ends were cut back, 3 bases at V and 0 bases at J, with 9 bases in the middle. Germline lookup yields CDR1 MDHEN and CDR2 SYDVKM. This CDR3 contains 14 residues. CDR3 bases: TGTGCCAGCAGTTTGACGGGTAGCTCCTACGAGCAGTACTTC. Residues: CASSLTGSSYEQYF.

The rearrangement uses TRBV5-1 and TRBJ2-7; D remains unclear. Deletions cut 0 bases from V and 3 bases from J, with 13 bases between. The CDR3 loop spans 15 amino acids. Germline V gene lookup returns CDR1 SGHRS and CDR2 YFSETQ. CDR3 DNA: TGCGCCAGCAGCTTGGCCGGGTATGGTGACTACGAGCAGTACTTC. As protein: CASSLAGYGDYEQYF. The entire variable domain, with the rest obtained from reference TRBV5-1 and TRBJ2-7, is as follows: KAGVTQTPRYLIKTRGQQVTLSCSPISGHRSVSWYQQTPGQGLQFLFEYFSETQRNKGNFPGRFSGRQFSNSRSEMNVSTLELGDSALYLCASSLAGYGDYEQYFGPGTRLTVT.

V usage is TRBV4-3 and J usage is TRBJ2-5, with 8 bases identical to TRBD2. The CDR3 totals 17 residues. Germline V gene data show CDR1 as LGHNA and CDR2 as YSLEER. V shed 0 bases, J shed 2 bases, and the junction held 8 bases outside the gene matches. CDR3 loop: CASSQDWLREVQETQYF. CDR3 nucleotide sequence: TGCGCCAGCAGCCAAGATTGGTTGCGGGAGGTTCAAGAGACCCAGTACTTC.

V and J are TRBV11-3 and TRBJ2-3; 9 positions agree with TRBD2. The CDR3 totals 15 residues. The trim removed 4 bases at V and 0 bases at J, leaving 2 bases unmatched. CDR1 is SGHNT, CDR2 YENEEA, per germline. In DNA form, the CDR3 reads TGTGCCAGCAGCTCCACTAGCGGGAGCACAGATACGCAGTATTTT. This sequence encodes CASSSTSGSTDTQYF.

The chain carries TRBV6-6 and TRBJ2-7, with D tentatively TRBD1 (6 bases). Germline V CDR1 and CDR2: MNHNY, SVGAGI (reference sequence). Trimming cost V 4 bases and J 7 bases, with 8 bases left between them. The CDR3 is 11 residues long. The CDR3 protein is CASSFGQEQYF. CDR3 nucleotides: TGTGCCAGCAGTTTTGGACAGGAGCAGTACTTC.

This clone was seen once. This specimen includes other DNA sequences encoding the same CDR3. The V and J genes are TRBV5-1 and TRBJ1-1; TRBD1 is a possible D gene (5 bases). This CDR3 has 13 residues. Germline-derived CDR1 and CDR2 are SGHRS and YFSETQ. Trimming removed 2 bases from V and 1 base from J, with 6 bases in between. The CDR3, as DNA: TGCGCCAGCAGCTTACAGGAGAACACTGAAGCTTTCTTT. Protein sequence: CASSLQENTEAFF.

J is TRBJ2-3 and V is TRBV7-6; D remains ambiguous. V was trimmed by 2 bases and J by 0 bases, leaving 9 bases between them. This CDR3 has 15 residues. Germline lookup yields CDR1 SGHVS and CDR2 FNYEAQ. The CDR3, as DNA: TGTGCCAGCAGCTTATTAGTTACTAGCACAGATACGCAGTATTTT. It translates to CASSLLVTSTDTQYF.

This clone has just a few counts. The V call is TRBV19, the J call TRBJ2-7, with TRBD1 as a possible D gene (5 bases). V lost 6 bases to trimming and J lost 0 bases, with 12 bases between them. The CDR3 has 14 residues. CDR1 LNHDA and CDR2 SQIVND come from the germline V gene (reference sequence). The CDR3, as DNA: TGTGCCAGTAGACAGGCAGGATACTCCTACGAGCAGTACTTC. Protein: CASRQAGYSYEQYF.

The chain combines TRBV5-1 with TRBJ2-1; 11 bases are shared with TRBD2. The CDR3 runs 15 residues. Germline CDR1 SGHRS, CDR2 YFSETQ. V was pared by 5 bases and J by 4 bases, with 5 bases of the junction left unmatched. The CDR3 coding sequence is TGCGCCAGCAGACAGGGACTAGCGGAGTACAATGAGCAGTTCTTC. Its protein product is CASRQGLAEYNEQFF.